This T cell receptor (beta chain) was found in a study of cytomegalovirus exposure and HLA in healthy donors. In the study overall: A subsequent analysis reported that the roughly 120 validation repertoires were produced on the same platform that had also been used for the roughly 700 first-cohort repertoires. Study-wide results and caveats: A few chains tied to CMV proved CMV antigen-specific in vitro. The authors listed about 170 TCR beta chains as cytomegalovirus-associated.

Donors came from a validation cohort of over 100 subjects, distinct from the first 666-subject cohort. Details on this clone: Its antigen is still unknown.

The germline V gene encodes CDR1 SGHRS and CDR2 YFSETQ. With V trimmed by 4 bases and J by 4 bases, 7 bases remained unmatched. The CDR3 runs to 15 residues. The protocol was immunoSEQ multiplex PCR, while the TCRdb copy is restricted to in-frame clones and leaves out a portion. This sample yields over 200,000 clones, of which roughly 91% are seen a single time; 2% to 2.5% belongs to the top ten. This TCR was sampled from a woman aged 18-29 years in good health and CMV-seropositive. The specimen sequenced was PBMCs. The genes are TRBV5-1 and TRBJ2-2, with TRBD2 identical over 7 bases. CDR3 in DNA: TGCGCCAGCAGCGTCAACCGACTAGCCACCGGGGAGCTGTTTTTT. Translation: CASSVNRLATGELFF.